Detailed here is one T cell receptor (beta chain). This entry is derived from a study of blood T cell repertoires in COVID-19. Study-level information: The United States, Italy and Spain were the sources of the acute and convalescent COVID-19 samples. Sources were T cells, B-cell-depleted T cells, or PBMCs; the material itself was cDNA or gDNA.

CDR3 length: 14 amino acids. CDR1 is SGHKS and CDR2 is YYEKEE in the germline V gene (reference sequence). Trimming stripped 4 bases from V and 9 bases from J, with 19 bases between. As processed by the authors: Quantification of nucleated cells was approximated via reference gene primer amplification. The method was immunoSEQ multiplex PCR; TCRdb's version includes in-frame clones alone and lacks a portion of them. For V, J and clone size, that table is used; D and trimming come from the DNA. This table holds roughly 100,000 clones, approximately 86% found once. The chain links TRBV5-5 to TRBJ1-2; D is ambiguous. The receptor comes from a man aged 50-60 years with active or convalescent COVID-19. Sequencing was carried out using peripheral blood. CDR3 sequence: CASSRPQNSGSYTF. Written as DNA, the CDR3 is TGTGCCAGCAGCCGACCCCAAAACTCGGGAAGCTACACCTTC.